These 17 T cell receptor beta chains came from one sample sequenced in a study of CD8 T cells in Susac syndrome. A quantity of roughly 0.5 to 1 ug RNA underwent reverse transcription using random hexamers. Each CDR3 protein gets one entry after TCRdb re-called the immunoSEQ multiplex PCR reads with MiXCR. In the table there are 110,000 to 150,000 distinct CDR3 sequences, approximately 93% of which are singletons. The sequenced sample was CD8+ T cells from PBMCs. These receptors all come from a human donor in good health.

J is TRBJ2-2 and V is TRBV9; no clear D gene. The CDR3 covers 12 residues. V gave up 2 bases and J gave up 7 bases, with 6 bases separating them. Germline V gene sequence: CDR1 SGDLS, CDR2 YYNGEE. The CDR3 region is CASSVWSGELFF. The CDR3, as DNA: TGTGCCAGCAGCGTTTGGAGCGGGGAGCTGTTTTTT.

The chain combines TRBV7-8 with TRBJ2-5, with 9 bases identical to TRBD1. The V segment lost 3 bases and the J segment 4 bases; nucleotides outside the gene matches: 6. The CDR3 length is 15 residues. The germline CDR1 and CDR2 sequences are SGHVS and FQNEAQ. The CDR3 region is CASSFPTTGGETQYF. The CDR3 nucleotides are TGTGCCAGCAGCTTTCCTACGACAGGGGGAGAGACCCAGTACTTC. Complete variable domain (other parts from reference TRBV7-8 and TRBJ2-5): GAGVSQSPRYKVAKRGQDVALRCDPISGHVSLFWYQQALGQGPEFLTYFQNEAQLDKSGLPSDRFFAERPEGSVSTLKIQRTQQEDSAVYLCASSFPTTGGETQYFGPGTRLLVL.

The rearrangement uses TRBV14 and TRBJ2-1; 8 positions match TRBD2. The CDR3 has 17 amino acids. With 1 base clipped from V and 2 bases from J, the junction kept 7 bases outside the gene matches. CDR1 is SGHDN and CDR2 is FVKESK in the germline V gene. As DNA, the CDR3 is TGTGCCAGCAGCCAAGCGGTAGCGGGGCCTACCTACAATGAGCAGTTCTTC. Translated, it gives CASSQAVAGPTYNEQFF.

CDR3 nucleotide sequence: TGTGCCAGCCTGGTCGGGACAGGGAGGAATGAGCAGTTCTTC. Protein: CASLVGTGRNEQFF. J is TRBJ2-1 and V is TRBV28; 9 bases are a match to TRBD1. CDR1 MDHEN and CDR2 SYDVKM come from the germline V gene. V was pared by 8 bases and J by 7 bases, with 9 bases of the junction left unmatched. The CDR3 is 14 residues long.

This clonotype appeared a single time. The gene calls are TRBV3-1 and TRBJ2-5; D not resolved. CDR1 is LGHDT, CDR2 YNNKEL, per germline (reference sequence). V was cut by 0 bases and J by 2 bases, with 4 bases left in between. The CDR3 covers 13 residues. The CDR3 here is CASSQELQETQYF. The CDR3 nucleotides are TGTGCCAGCAGCCAAGAGCTACAAGAGACCCAGTACTTC.

This clonotype came up once. The chain combines TRBV29-1 with TRBJ1-2, with D hard to call. There are 11 residues in the CDR3. Germline V gives CDR1 SQVTM, CDR2 ANQGSEA. Between the trimmed V and J ends, which lost 3 bases and 8 bases, there was a span of 10 bases. The CDR3 sequence: CSVETTGGYTF. The CDR3 nucleotides read TGCAGCGTTGAGACGACGGGCGGCTACACCTTC.

The gene calls are TRBV24-1 and TRBJ1-1; D unclear. The CDR3 runs to 17 residues. CDR1 is KGHDR, CDR2 SFDVKD, per germline. V lost 5 bases and J 6 bases, leaving 24 bases between the germline ends. The CDR3 spells CATSVSRGSLRVSEAFF. In DNA, the CDR3 is TGTGCCACCAGTGTGAGCCGAGGTAGTTTACGGGTCTCTGAAGCTTTCTTT.

The J gene is TRBJ2-7, the V gene TRBV30, with no clear D. Germline V gene sequence: CDR1 GTSNPN, CDR2 SVGIG (reference sequence). V lost 4 bases, J lost 2 bases, and 9 bases lay in between. The CDR3 covers 12 residues. CDR3 residues: CAWIDGTYEQYF. Here the CDR3 DNA reads TGTGCCTGGATCGACGGAACCTACGAGCAGTACTTC. The complete variable domain, with remaining parts taken from reference TRBV30 and TRBJ2-7, reads SQTIHQWPATLVQPVGSPLSLECTVEGTSNPNLYWYRQAAGRGLQLLFYSVGIGQISSEVPQNLSASRPQDRQFILSSKKLLLSDSGFYLCAWIDGTYEQYFGPGTRLTVT.

The V call is TRBV20-1, the J call TRBJ2-1, with D unresolved. The V end was cut by 6 bases, the J end by 7 bases, with 10 bases between. Germline V CDR1 and CDR2: DFQATT, SNEGSKA (reference sequence). CDR3 length: 11 residues. CDR3 protein: CSADERNEQFF. The CDR3 DNA reads as TGCAGTGCAGACGAGAGAAATGAGCAGTTCTTC.

CDR3: CASSKSSYEQYF. In nucleotides, the CDR3 is TGTGCCAGTAGCAAGAGCTCCTACGAGCAGTACTTC. The chain is built from TRBV19 and TRBJ2-7; unclear D gene. V was clipped by 6 bases and J by 0 bases, with 6 bases between them. The germline CDR1 and CDR2 sequences are LNHDA and SQIVND (reference sequence). The CDR3 is 12 amino acids.

The chain carries TRBV27 and TRBJ1-2, with D uncertain. The germline V gene has CDR1 MNHEY and CDR2 SMNVEV (reference sequence). Trimming removed 3 bases at V and 1 base at J, with 6 bases between. The CDR3 totals 13 residues. The CDR3 reads CASSLSSNYGYTF. For the CDR3, the DNA is TGTGCCAGCAGTTTGAGCAGTAACTATGGCTACACCTTC.

A single count supports this clonotype. J is TRBJ2-7 and V is TRBV27; D might be TRBD1 or TRBD2, each matching 5 bases. The V and J ends lost 6 bases and 0 bases respectively, with 18 bases between them. The CDR3 has 16 residues. In germline, CDR1 is MNHEY, CDR2 SMNVEV (reference sequence). CDR3: CASRILAGTNSYEQYF. The CDR3 nucleotides are TGTGCCAGCAGAATCTTAGCCGGGACCAACTCCTACGAGCAGTACTTC.

The rearrangement joins TRBV13 to TRBJ2-3; D may be TRBD1 (6 bases). CDR1 is PRHDT and CDR2 is FYEKMQ in the germline V gene (reference sequence). CDR3 length equals 15 residues. V was trimmed by 5 bases and J by 4 bases, leaving 16 bases between them. CDR3 protein: CASSPDSVIPDTQYF. CDR3 DNA: TGTGCCAGCAGCCCGGACAGTGTCATCCCAGATACGCAGTATTTT.

V and J are TRBV29-1 and TRBJ1-2, with TRBD1 matching over 9 bases. The CDR3 length is 11 residues. V trimming: 6 bases; J trimming: 7 bases; junction bases outside the gene matches: 3. Germline-derived CDR1 and CDR2 are SQVTM and ANQGSEA. The CDR3 reads CSVQGALGYTF. DNA for the CDR3: TGCAGCGTACAGGGGGCGCTTGGCTACACCTTC.

The chain carries TRBV2 and TRBJ2-7, with no clear D. Trimming shortened V by 3 bases and J by 0 bases, and 9 bases separated the two germline ends. Per the germline V gene, CDR1 is SNHLY and CDR2 is FYNNEI. The CDR3 contains 14 residues. The CDR3 bases are TGTGCCAGCAGTGATCCGTTGAGCTCCTACGAGCAGTACTTC. It codes for CASSDPLSSYEQYF. Looking up the rest from reference TRBV2 and TRBJ2-7 gives the full variable domain: EPEVTQTPSHQVTQMGQEVILRCVPISNHLYFYWYRQILGQKVEFLVSFYNNEISEKSEIFDDQFSVERPDGSNFTLKIRSTKLEDSAMYFCASSDPLSSYEQYFGPGTRLTVT.

The gene calls are TRBV27 and TRBJ1-2; no firm D call. Germline CDR1 and CDR2: MNHEY and SMNVEV (reference sequence). The CDR3 consists of 14 residues. The V gene lost 5 bases and the J gene lost 2 bases, with 12 bases spanning the gap. CDR3 sequence: CASSPRTDNYGYTF. CDR3 DNA: TGTGCCAGCAGTCCTCGGACGGACAACTATGGCTACACCTTC.

In this sample, this clonotype turned up once. The chain combines TRBV3-1 with TRBJ2-5, with D tentatively TRBD2 (6 bases). CDR1 LGHDT and CDR2 YNNKEL come from the germline V gene (reference sequence). V lost 0 bases to trimming and J lost 2 bases, with 13 bases between them. The CDR3 consists of 16 residues. As DNA, the CDR3 is TGTGCCAGCAGCCAAGATTTTAGCGGCCTACAAGAGACCCAGTACTTC. Amino acid sequence: CASSQDFSGLQETQYF.